This T cell receptor (beta chain) was identified in a study of T cells after posttransplantation cyclophosphamide. Whole-study findings and limits: Recipient CMV seropositivity and CMV reactivation strongly tracked TRB clonality. Blood and skin or GI T cell repertoires showed limited TRB overlap. Later post-transplant blood repertoires were often dominated by donor CD8+ memory clones.

A word on this clone: Its antigen is currently unknown.

With 8 bases removed from V and 3 bases from J, the gap between germline ends came to 11 bases. Germline CDR1 MGHDK, CDR2 SYGVNS. This CDR3 has 12 residues. Libraries were prepared by immunoSEQ multiplex PCR; TCRdb keeps only in-frame clonotypes and omits some of them. Here the sample spans tens of thousands of clones, around 89% being singletons. Controls had myeloablative marrow grafts with methotrexate and calcineurin inhibitor, sampled at 1 year. The chain employs TRBV25-1 and TRBJ2-7; D is possibly TRBD1 (6 bases). The sequence was obtained from a female patient aged 50 to 60 who received an allogeneic stem cell transplant from an unrelated donor, was CMV-positive, and had chronic GVHD only. Some T cells may arise from the graft donor. The specimen comprised PBMCs, sampled after an allogeneic stem cell transplant with a calcineurin inhibitor and methotrexate. The DNA of the CDR3 is TGTGCCAGCCGGGGACATAACTACGAGCAGTACTTC. This translates into CASRGHNYEQYF.